This T cell receptor (beta chain) was recovered during a study of T cells after yellow fever vaccination. Trimming removed 6 bases at V and 2 bases at J, with 17 bases between. Germline-derived CDR1 and CDR2 are SQVTM and ANQGSEA. There are 15 residues in the CDR3. TCRdb re-derived calls from the 5' RACE reads in MiXCR, one entry per CDR3 protein. The repertoire includes hundreds of thousands of distinct CDR3 sequences, more than 5.5% of them detected once, and roughly 15% sits in the top ten. This clonotype has more than one count but fewer than ten. The antigen remains undetermined. Findings and caveats of the study: Compared with primary, the secondary response was weaker and peaked at day 5, not 15.

The chain employs TRBV29-1 and TRBJ2-1; possible D gene TRBD2, 7 bases. This sequence was found in a man in his thirties or forties who received the YFV17D yellow fever vaccine. The sequenced sample was PBMCs, obtained 5 days after the yellow fever booster vaccination. The CDR3 protein is CSVPRGGHTYNEQFF. CDR3 nucleotide sequence: TGCAGCGTCCCGAGGGGGGGCCACACCTACAATGAGCAGTTCTTC.